This TCR beta chain was identified in a study of a mutant IDH1 vaccine in newly diagnosed glioma. Looking at the study overall: The therapy given earlier, which was standard therapy, consisted of radiotherapy, temozolomide, or both, and most of the patients received both.

Described time point: baseline, week 1 (first vaccination visit). Treatment indicated: pre-vaccination baseline after standard-of-care therapy. Donors' newly diagnosed IDH1-mutant WHO grade 3 or 4 astrocytomas lacked nuclear ATRX. A remark on this clone: Its antigen is unknown.

Sequenced by immunoSEQ multiplex PCR; TCRdb stores in-frame clones only, minus some. This table holds 75,000 to 100,000 clones, approximately 90% found once. Germline CDR1 is GTSNPN and CDR2 is SVGIG (reference sequence). V gave up 3 bases and J gave up 7 bases; unmatched junction bases: 6. This CDR3 spans 14 amino acids. Study-wide findings and caveats: Induction of immune responses by the vaccine occurred in just under 95% of patients.

The rearrangement uses TRBV30 and TRBJ2-7; 13 positions agree with TRBD2. The clonotype originates from a woman between 50 and 59 years old with glioma. The sequencing here drew on PBMCs, taken from a glioma patient treated with radiotherapy, temozolomide or both. The DNA of the CDR3 is TGTGCCTGGAGCGGACCGGGACTAGCGGGGGAGCAGTACTTC. This sequence encodes CAWSGPGLAGEQYF.